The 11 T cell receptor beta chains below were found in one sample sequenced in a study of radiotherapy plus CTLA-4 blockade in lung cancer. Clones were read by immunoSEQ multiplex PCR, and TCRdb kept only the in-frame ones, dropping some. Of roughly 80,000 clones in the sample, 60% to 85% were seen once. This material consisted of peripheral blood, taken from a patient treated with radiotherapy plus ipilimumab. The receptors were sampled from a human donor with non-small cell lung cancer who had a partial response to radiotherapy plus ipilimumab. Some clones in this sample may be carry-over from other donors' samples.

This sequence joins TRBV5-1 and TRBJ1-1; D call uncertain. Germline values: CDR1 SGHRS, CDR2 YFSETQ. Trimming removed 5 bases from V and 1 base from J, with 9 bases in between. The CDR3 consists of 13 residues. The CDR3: CASSFNTNTEAFF. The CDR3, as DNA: TGCGCCAGCAGTTTCAACACGAACACTGAAGCTTTCTTT.

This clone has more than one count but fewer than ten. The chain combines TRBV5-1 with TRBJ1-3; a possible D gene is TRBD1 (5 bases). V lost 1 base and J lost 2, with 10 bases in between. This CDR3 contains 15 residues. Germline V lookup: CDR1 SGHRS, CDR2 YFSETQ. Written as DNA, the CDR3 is TGCGCCAGCAGCTTGAATGGGGGGGCTGGAAACACCATATATTTT. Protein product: CASSLNGGAGNTIYF.

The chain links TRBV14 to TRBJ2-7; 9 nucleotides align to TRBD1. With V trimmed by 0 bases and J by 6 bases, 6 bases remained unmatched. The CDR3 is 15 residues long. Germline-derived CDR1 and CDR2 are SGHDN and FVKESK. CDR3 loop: CASSQDLQGAGEQYF. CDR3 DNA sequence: TGTGCCAGCAGCCAAGACTTACAGGGGGCAGGCGAGCAGTACTTC.

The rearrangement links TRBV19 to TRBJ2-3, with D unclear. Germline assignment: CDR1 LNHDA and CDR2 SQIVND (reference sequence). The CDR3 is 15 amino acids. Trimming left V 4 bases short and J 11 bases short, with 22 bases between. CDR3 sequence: CASSTPGGSSGLQYF. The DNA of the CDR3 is TGTGCCAGTAGTACCCCCGGCGGCTCTAGTGGCTTGCAGTATTTT.

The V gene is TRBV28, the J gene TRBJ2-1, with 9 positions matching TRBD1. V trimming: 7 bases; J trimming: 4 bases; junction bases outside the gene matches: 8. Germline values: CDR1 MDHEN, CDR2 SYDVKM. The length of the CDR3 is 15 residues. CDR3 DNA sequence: TGTGCCAGCACCACCCGGACAGGGGCTTACAATGAGCAGTTCTTC. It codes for CASTTRTGAYNEQFF. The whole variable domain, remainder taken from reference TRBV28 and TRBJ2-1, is DVKVTQSSRYLVKRTGEKVFLECVQDMDHENMFWYRQDPGLGLRLIYFSYDVKMKEKGDIPEGYSVSREKKERFSLILESASTNQTSMYLCASTTRTGAYNEQFFGPGTRLTVL.

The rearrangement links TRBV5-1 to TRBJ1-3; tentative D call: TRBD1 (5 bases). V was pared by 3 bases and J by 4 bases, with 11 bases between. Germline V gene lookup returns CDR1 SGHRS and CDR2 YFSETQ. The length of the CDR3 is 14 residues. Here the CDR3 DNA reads TGCGCCAGCAGCTCTCAGGGCGGAGGAAACACCATATATTTT. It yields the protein CASSSQGGGNTIYF.

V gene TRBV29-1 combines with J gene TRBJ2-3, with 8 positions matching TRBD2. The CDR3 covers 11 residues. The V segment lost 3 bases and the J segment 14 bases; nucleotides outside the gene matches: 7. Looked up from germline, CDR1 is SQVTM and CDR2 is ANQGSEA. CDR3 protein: CSVESGTSVYF. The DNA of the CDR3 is TGCAGCGTTGAGTCCGGGACTAGTGTGTATTTT.

The CDR3 reads CASSARPTGLALDEQYF. DNA for the CDR3: TGTGCCAGCAGCGCCCGCCCTACCGGACTAGCCCTCGACGAGCAGTACTTC. The chain carries TRBV7-8 and TRBJ2-7, with 8 bases that match TRBD2. Looked up from germline, CDR1 is SGHVS and CDR2 is FQNEAQ. CDR3 length: 17 amino acids. V gave up 5 bases and J gave up 5 bases; unmatched junction bases: 17.

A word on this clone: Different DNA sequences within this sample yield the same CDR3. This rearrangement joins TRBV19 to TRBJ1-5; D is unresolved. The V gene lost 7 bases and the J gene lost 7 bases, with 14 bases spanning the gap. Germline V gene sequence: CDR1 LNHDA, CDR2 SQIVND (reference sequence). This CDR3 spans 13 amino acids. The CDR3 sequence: CASTVQVGQPQHF. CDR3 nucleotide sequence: TGTGCCAGTACGGTGCAGGTAGGCCAGCCCCAGCATTTT.

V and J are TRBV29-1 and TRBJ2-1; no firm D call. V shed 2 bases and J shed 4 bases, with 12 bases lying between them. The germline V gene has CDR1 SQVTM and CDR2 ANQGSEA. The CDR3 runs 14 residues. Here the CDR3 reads CSVEPPDKYNEQFF. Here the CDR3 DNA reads TGCAGCGTTGAACCCCCAGACAAATACAATGAGCAGTTCTTC.

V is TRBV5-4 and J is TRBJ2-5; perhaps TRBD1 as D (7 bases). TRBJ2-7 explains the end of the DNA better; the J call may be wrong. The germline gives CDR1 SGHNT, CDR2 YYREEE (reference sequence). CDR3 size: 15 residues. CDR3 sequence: CASSPAEGAGYEQYF. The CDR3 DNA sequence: TGTGCCAGCAGCCCAGCGGAGGGGGCTGGATACGAGCAGTACTTC.